This is a list of T cell receptor beta chains from one sample in a study of cytomegalovirus exposure and HLA in healthy donors. Profiled with immunoSEQ multiplex PCR; TCRdb holds only in-frame clones, not every one. The data show 55,000 to 75,000 clones, 80% to 95% seen once. The specimen sequenced was PBMCs. The receptors stem from a man between 18 and 35 years old in good health and CMV-seropositive. CDR3s include the opening cysteine and the closing phenylalanine or tryptophan. D genes are given only for firm matches. Some rows have no size entry. The others give once, few or many, or a class for an expanded clone.

>TRBV4-2|TRBJ2-7|.|TRBD2
CASSRGLAGSSYEQYF
TGTGCCAGCAGCCGAGGACTAGCGGGGAGCTCCTACGAGCAGTACTTC
>TRBV11-1|TRBJ2-3|.|TRBD2
CASSPGGVHHSTDTQYF
TGTGCCAGCAGCCCCGGGGGGGTCCACCATAGCACAGATACGCAGTATTTT
>TRBV7-7|TRBJ2-7|.|TRBD2
CASSLAGGEQYF
TGTGCTAGCAGCTTAGCGGGAGGCGAGCAGTACTTC
>TRBV11-2|TRBJ2-2|.|.
CASSPRDTGELFF
TGTGCCAGCAGCCCCAGGGACACCGGGGAGCTGTTTTTT
>TRBV5-4|TRBJ2-7|.|TRBD2
CASSSGTSHYEQYF
TGTGCCAGCAGCTCGGGGACTAGCCACTACGAGCAGTACTTC
>TRBV18|TRBJ2-7|.|TRBD2
CASSPPGLAGANEQYF
TGTGCCAGCTCCCCCCCGGGACTAGCGGGAGCAAACGAGCAGTACTTC
>TRBV27|TRBJ1-5|.|TRBD1
CASRKDRGGQPQHF
TGTGCCAGCAGGAAGGACAGGGGGGGCCAGCCCCAGCATTTT
>TRBV5-5|TRBJ2-7|.|.
CASLESYEQYF
TGTGCCAGCCTGGAGTCCTACGAGCAGTACTTC
>TRBV6-9|TRBJ2-1|few|.
CASSYNQGLSNEQFF
TGTGCCAGCAGTTACAACCAGGGCCTTTCCAATGAGCAGTTCTTC
>TRBV28|TRBJ1-5|.|.
CASSPTVGGGTRQPQHF
TGTGCCAGCAGTCCTACCGTGGGGGGGGGTACGAGGCAGCCCCAGCATTTT
>TRBV6-5|TRBJ1-2|.|TRBD1
CASRGQGASRGYTF
TGTGCCAGCAGGGGACAGGGGGCCTCTCGTGGCTACACCTTC
>TRBV5-1|TRBJ2-5|once|TRBD1
CASSRPDRGGETQYF
TGCGCCAGCAGCCGGCCTGACAGGGGGGGGGAGACCCAGTACTTC
>TRBV28|TRBJ1-1|once|.
CASSLLRGTRMSTEAFF
TGTGCCAGCAGTTTATTGCGGGGAACCCGGATGAGCACTGAAGCTTTCTTT
>TRBV27|TRBJ2-3|.|.
CASSPFGSGGSSTDTQYF
TGTGCCAGCAGTCCCTTCGGGTCCGGGGGATCTAGCACAGATACGCAGTATTTT
>TRBV6-5|TRBJ2-5|.|TRBD2
CASSTRASGIETQYF
TGTGCCAGCAGCACTCGGGCTAGCGGGATTGAGACCCAGTACTTC
>TRBV27|TRBJ2-3|.|.
CASSLLAGGWDTQYF
TGTGCCAGCAGTTTACTGGCGGGTGGGTGGGATACGCAGTATTTT
>TRBV5-5|TRBJ2-7|.|.
CASSLDPGSYEQYF
TGTGCCAGCAGCTTGGATCCCGGGAGCTACGAGCAGTACTTC
>TRBV11-3|TRBJ2-2|.|.
CASSPGVEYTGELFF
TGTGCCAGCAGCCCAGGGGTAGAGTACACCGGGGAGCTGTTTTTT
>TRBV10-1|TRBJ2-1|.|TRBD1
CASSGLRTRQGTYNEQFF
TGCGCCAGCAGTGGATTACGTACTAGACAGGGGACCTACAATGAGCAGTTCTTC
>TRBV28|TRBJ1-5|.|.
CASSPRTVNNQPQHF
TGTGCCAGCAGTCCTCGGACAGTTAACAATCAGCCCCAGCATTTT
>TRBV5-1|TRBJ2-3|.|TRBD2
CASSALAVLGTDTQYF
TGCGCCAGCAGTGCACTAGCGGTCCTTGGCACAGATACGCAGTATTTT
>TRBV27|TRBJ2-3|.|TRBD2
CATLRFGAGGPTDTQYF
TGTGCCACCCTACGATTCGGGGCGGGAGGCCCCACAGATACGCAGTATTTT
>TRBV5-4|TRBJ1-1|.|.
CASSLGVLSNTEAFF
TGTGCCAGCAGCTTAGGAGTCCTCTCGAACACTGAAGCTTTCTTT
>TRBV5-1|TRBJ1-3|.|.
CASSLGTAAGNTIYF
TGCGCCAGCAGCTTGGGGACAGCGGCTGGAAACACCATATATTTT
>TRBV11-2|TRBJ2-7|.|.
CASSPPVGEQYF
TGTGCCAGCAGCCCCCCGGTCGGGGAGCAGTACTTC
>TRBV27|TRBJ2-2|.|.
CASSLNSGELFF
TGTGCCAGCAGTTTAAATTCAGGGGAGCTGTTTTTT
>TRBV29-1|TRBJ2-7|.|TRBD1
CSARDRFYEQYF
TGCAGCGCCAGGGACAGGTTTTACGAGCAGTACTTC
>TRBV4-2|TRBJ2-2|.|TRBD2
CASSQDSSGSSGSGELFF
TGTGCCAGCAGCCAAGATAGTAGCGGGAGTTCGGGGTCCGGGGAGCTGTTTTTT
>TRBV19|TRBJ2-5|.|TRBD1
CASSSGTGGGETQYF
TGTGCCAGTAGTTCCGGTACAGGGGGAGGAGAGACCCAGTACTTC
>TRBV18|TRBJ2-2|.|TRBD2
CASSPRRAGGLPGELFF
TGTGCCAGCTCACCACGGCGAGCGGGAGGGCTTCCCGGGGAGCTGTTTTTT
>TRBV7-3|TRBJ1-1|few|.
CASSLSGITEAFF
TGTGCCAGCAGCCTATCGGGGATCACTGAAGCTTTCTTT
>TRBV7-9|TRBJ2-3|.|.
CASSNSPLAASTDTQYF
TGTGCCAGCAGCAATAGCCCCCTAGCAGCTAGCACAGATACGCAGTATTTT
>TRBV18|TRBJ2-7|once|.
CASSPRDGFREQYF
TGTGCCAGCTCACCGCGGGACGGGTTTCGGGAGCAGTACTTC
>TRBV10-1|TRBJ2-7|few|TRBD1
CASREGQGFQEQYF
TGCGCCAGCAGGGAGGGACAGGGATTTCAAGAGCAGTACTTC
>TRBV5-8|TRBJ2-3|.|TRBD2
CASSSGTTYTDTQYF
TGTGCCAGCAGCTCCGGGACTACCTACACAGATACGCAGTATTTT
>TRBV6-5|TRBJ1-5|.|.
CASEGWEGQPQHF
TGTGCCAGCGAAGGGTGGGAGGGTCAGCCCCAGCATTTT
>TRBV5-1|TRBJ1-2|.|TRBD1
CASSTGQGNYGYTF
TGCGCCAGCAGCACAGGACAGGGAAACTATGGCTACACCTTC
>TRBV6-5|TRBJ1-1|.|.
CASIIGVRNTEAFF
TGTGCCAGCATTATAGGGGTGCGGAACACTGAAGCTTTCTTT
>TRBV6-6|TRBJ1-1|.|.
CASSYPLTENTEAFF
TGTGCCAGCAGTTACCCACTGACAGAGAACACTGAAGCTTTCTTT
>TRBV18|TRBJ2-5|.|.
CASSPRTLYQETQYF
TGTGCCAGCTCACCCCGGACTCTGTACCAAGAGACCCAGTACTTC
>TRBV7-2|TRBJ1-2|.|.
CASSHDRNRADGYGYTF
TGTGCCAGCAGCCACGACAGGAACAGGGCGGATGGTTATGGCTACACCTTC
>TRBV9|TRBJ1-1|.|.
CASSAPWGIMNTEAFF
TGTGCCAGCAGCGCCCCGTGGGGCATCATGAACACTGAAGCTTTCTTT
>TRBV7-3|TRBJ2-1|.|.
CASSRYLEEQFF
TGTGCCAGCAGCCGGTATCTGGAGGAGCAGTTCTTC
>TRBV10-3|TRBJ1-5|.|TRBD1
CAISESDGTGHQPQHF
TGTGCCATCAGTGAGTCAGATGGGACAGGGCATCAGCCCCAGCATTTT
>TRBV5-1|TRBJ2-1|.|TRBD2
CASSFGFGLADEQFF
TGCGCCAGCAGCTTTGGTTTCGGCCTAGCGGATGAGCAGTTCTTC
>TRBV10-2|TRBJ2-3|.|TRBD2
CASSESRLAVVTDTQYF
TGCGCCAGCAGTGAGTCGAGACTAGCGGTTGTCACAGATACGCAGTATTTT
>TRBV19|TRBJ2-7|.|.
CASSIDLSGFGEQYF
TGTGCCAGTAGTATAGATCTATCCGGTTTCGGCGAGCAGTACTTC
>TRBV28|TRBJ2-7|.|TRBD1
CASSPRQGLRGAEQYF
TGTGCCAGCAGTCCAAGACAGGGGCTGCGAGGGGCCGAGCAGTACTTC
>TRBV28|TRBJ1-4|once|TRBD1
CASKGQGPGEKLFF
TGTGCCAGCAAGGGACAGGGGCCGGGGGAAAAACTGTTTTTT
>TRBV25-1|TRBJ1-2|.|.
CASSVGRINYGYTF
TGTGCCAGCAGTGTAGGCAGGATTAACTATGGCTACACCTTC
>TRBV29-1|TRBJ2-1|.|.
CSVGLAVYEQFF
TGCAGCGTTGGCCTAGCTGTTTATGAGCAGTTCTTC
>TRBV19|TRBJ1-5|.|.
CASSIDGNQPQHF
TGTGCCAGTAGTATAGACGGCAATCAGCCCCAGCATTTT
>TRBV4-1|TRBJ2-7|.|.
CASSQGGVGLVRYEQYF
TGCGCCAGCAGCCAAGGGGGAGTAGGACTGGTACGCTACGAGCAGTACTTC
>TRBV19|TRBJ2-4|.|TRBD1
CASRPTGVVSSTKNIQYF
TGTGCCAGTAGGCCGACAGGGGTTGTGTCAAGCACCAAAAACATTCAGTACTTC
>TRBV10-3|TRBJ1-5|few|.
CAISYSENQPQHF
TGTGCCATCAGTTATTCAGAAAATCAGCCCCAGCATTTT